This T cell receptor beta chain appears in the sequencing data of a study of cytomegalovirus exposure and HLA in healthy donors. Study-wide findings and caveats: About 87% or about 30% of the time was how often most TCR beta V segments were productive, according to an earlier analysis.

Both 60 Vbeta primers and 13 Jbeta primers went into the PCR. Original handling: Among the unique TCR beta chains that a later analysis counted, about 84 million in all, 10 million to 11 million were shared. Generated by immunoSEQ multiplex PCR, the TCRdb table keeps only in-frame clones and is missing some. That table gives V, J and clone size, and the DNA gave D and trimming. The profile shows roughly 130,000 clones, 80% to 90% of them singletons. The V end lost 4 bases, the J end lost 4 bases, and 8 bases lay between the germline ends. The CDR3 loop spans 13 amino acids. The germline V gene has CDR1 SGHDT and CDR2 YYEEEE. Concerning this clone: Its matching antigen is unknown.

The sequenced material came from PBMCs. This TCR came from a male donor in good health and CMV-seropositive. J is TRBJ1-4 and V is TRBV5-6; maybe TRBD1 (6 bases). The DNA for the CDR3 is TGTGCCAGCAGCGGACAGATTAATGAAAAACTGTTTTTT. As protein: CASSGQINEKLFF.